This is a list of T cell receptor beta chains from one sample in a study of T cells in tuberculosis. The table came from immunoSEQ multiplex PCR; TCRdb's copy has only in-frame clones and leaves some out. The sample has nearly 60,000 clones, over 75% seen once; the top ten hold 20% to 25%. Sequencing was carried out using CD1b-GMM tetramer-negative cells sorted from PBMCs. The origin of the receptors is an adult woman with latent tuberculosis. Each CDR3 is given with its conserved first and last residue. A D gene is named only where the DNA matches it firmly. Expanded clones get a size class; other rows say once, few or many, or leave the size out.

clone_size j_call v_call d_call cdr3_aa cdr3_nt
few TRBJ2-7 TRBV18 TRBD2 CASSPLAGNYEQYF TGTGCCAGCTCCCCCTTAGCGGGGAACTACGAGCAGTACTTC
NA TRBJ2-3 TRBV7-3 NA CASSLTEGADTQYF TGTGCCAGCAGCTTAACCGAGGGGGCAGATACGCAGTATTTT
NA TRBJ2-1 TRBV7-2 TRBD2 CASSLVIAGVSYNEQFF TGTGCCAGCAGCTTAGTAATAGCGGGAGTTTCCTACAATGAGCAGTTCTTC
NA TRBJ2-1 TRBV9 NA CASSPRVFSVNEQFF TGTGCCAGCAGCCCCAGGGTTTTTTCTGTCAATGAGCAGTTCTTC
NA TRBJ2-2 TRBV28 TRBD1 CASPTGTENTGELFF TGTGCCAGTCCTACCGGGACAGAGAACACCGGGGAGCTGTTTTTT
NA TRBJ2-7 TRBV6-5 TRBD2 CASSWTSGRASYEQYF TGTGCCAGCAGTTGGACTAGCGGGAGGGCCTCCTACGAGCAGTACTTC
NA TRBJ2-3 TRBV19 TRBD2 CASRLAGSDTQYF TGTGCCAGTAGACTAGCGGGGTCAGATACGCAGTATTTT
few TRBJ1-4 TRBV18 TRBD1 CASSRRQGADEKLFF TGTGCCAGCTCCCGCCGACAGGGGGCAGATGAAAAACTGTTTTTT
NA TRBJ2-7 TRBV6-1 TRBD2 CASSHSGGGYEQYF TGTGCCAGCAGCCATAGCGGGGGGGGTTACGAGCAGTACTTC
NA TRBJ2-6 TRBV10-3 NA CAISERQPISGANVLTF TGTGCCATCAGTGAAAGACAGCCTATTTCTGGGGCCAACGTCCTGACTTTC
NA TRBJ1-2 TRBV4-1 NA CASSGPLGDYGYTF TGCGCCAGCAGCGGACCCTTAGGGGATTATGGCTACACCTTC
NA TRBJ2-3 TRBV19 TRBD2 CASSTREPDTQYF TGTGCCAGTAGTACGCGGGAGCCAGATACGCAGTATTTT
once TRBJ2-1 TRBV29-1 TRBD2 CSVDRAGREGRSGFF TGCAGCGTTGATCGGGCAGGGCGGGAGGGGCGTTCGGGGTTCTTC
few TRBJ2-3 TRBV5-6 TRBD1 CASSGGQGYTDTQYF TGTGCCAGCAGCGGAGGACAGGGTTACACAGATACGCAGTATTTT
NA TRBJ1-1 TRBV7-3 NA CASSFNPGMNTEAFF TGTGCCAGCAGCTTCAACCCGGGTATGAACACTGAAGCTTTCTTT
NA TRBJ2-3 TRBV9 TRBD2 CASSVASGSPTDTQYF TGTGCCAGCAGCGTAGCTAGCGGGAGCCCCACAGATACGCAGTATTTT
NA TRBJ2-7 TRBV14 NA CASSQHRGLYEQYF TGTGCCAGCAGCCAACACAGGGGACTCTACGAGCAGTACTTC
NA TRBJ2-7 TRBV6-1 NA CAGRSTYEQYF TGTGCCGGGAGATCCACCTACGAGCAGTACTTC
NA TRBJ2-1 TRBV7-3 TRBD2 CASSLQAGDYNEQFF TGTGCCAGCAGCTTACAGGCGGGGGACTACAATGAGCAGTTCTTC
NA TRBJ1-1 TRBV4-3 NA CASSHGDTMNTEAFF TGCGCCAGCAGCCACGGGGACACCATGAACACTGAAGCTTTCTTT
few TRBJ2-5 TRBV6-1 NA CASSEAGGSGQETQYF TGTGCCAGCAGTGAAGCTGGCGGGTCCGGACAAGAGACCCAGTACTTC
once TRBJ2-3 TRBV27 NA CASSPILGSGTDTQYF TGTGCCAGCAGCCCTATCCTCGGGTCAGGCACAGATACGCAGTATTTT
NA TRBJ2-2 TRBV2 TRBD2 CASGGVSAGELFF TGTGCCAGCGGGGGGGTCTCGGCCGGGGAGCTGTTTTTT
NA TRBJ2-3 TRBV6-1 TRBD2 CASSAQGLAGGIDTQYF TGTGCCAGCAGTGCTCAGGGACTAGCGGGAGGTATAGATACGCAGTATTTT
NA TRBJ1-2 TRBV28 NA CASRQTASNYGYTF TGTGCCAGCAGACAGACAGCTTCTAACTATGGCTACACCTTC
once TRBJ1-2 TRBV30 NA CAWRKMDFYGYTF TGTGCCTGGAGAAAAATGGACTTTTATGGCTACACCTTC
NA TRBJ1-1 TRBV2 NA CASGHSQGNTEAFF TGTGCCAGCGGCCATTCACAGGGGAACACTGAAGCTTTCTTT
NA TRBJ2-1 TRBV7-2 NA CASSWGGGGNEQFF TGTGCCAGCAGCTGGGGAGGGGGGGGGAATGAGCAGTTCTTC
once TRBJ1-3 TRBV19 NA CASSTGSGNTIYF TGTGCCAGTAGTACAGGCTCTGGAAACACCATATATTTT
NA TRBJ2-7 TRBV27 NA CASSSYSYYEQYF TGTGCCAGCAGCTCTTACAGTTACTACGAGCAGTACTTC
NA TRBJ2-7 TRBV4-3 NA CASSQVVAAYEQYF TGCGCCAGCAGCCAAGTGGTGGCGGCCTACGAGCAGTACTTC
NA TRBJ1-3 TRBV5-1 NA CASSLVGAGNTIYF TGCGCCAGCAGCTTGGTCGGGGCTGGAAACACCATATATTTT
NA TRBJ2-4 TRBV7-3 TRBD1 CASSGQGARGNIQYF TGTGCCAGCAGCGGACAGGGGGCGCGCGGAAACATTCAGTACTTC
once TRBJ2-3 TRBV28 TRBD1 CASSSYRGSTDTQYF TGTGCCAGCAGTTCGTACAGGGGAAGTACAGATACGCAGTATTTT
NA TRBJ2-1 TRBV15 TRBD2 CATSRDPASGTYNEQFF TGTGCCACCAGCAGAGATCCAGCTAGCGGGACGTACAATGAGCAGTTCTTC
NA TRBJ2-4 TRBV5-1 NA CASSLAGDNQYF TGCGCCAGCAGCTTAGCCGGGGACAACCAGTACTTC
NA TRBJ1-2 TRBV9 NA CASSVATMRDGYTF TGTGCCAGCAGCGTAGCTACTATGAGAGATGGCTACACCTTC
NA TRBJ1-3 TRBV4-3 NA CASRSTAGDAGNTIYF TGCGCCAGCAGATCAACAGCCGGTGACGCTGGAAACACCATATATTTT
NA TRBJ1-4 TRBV29-1 TRBD1 CSTRTGGEKLFF TGCAGCACGAGGACAGGGGGTGAAAAACTGTTTTTT
NA TRBJ1-4 TRBV4-2 NA CASSQDSSENEKLFF TGTGCCAGCAGCCAAGATTCCTCGGAGAATGAAAAACTGTTTTTT
NA TRBJ1-5 TRBV30 NA CAWSGGSRNQPQHF TGTGCCTGGAGTGGAGGGTCGCGCAATCAGCCCCAGCATTTT
NA TRBJ1-2 TRBV4-1 TRBD1 CASSQDPPGQGYGYTF TGCGCCAGCAGCCAAGACCCACCGGGACAGGGATATGGCTACACCTTC
NA TRBJ1-1 TRBV7-9 TRBD1 CASSTHRTGDTEAFF TGTGCCAGCAGCACACATCGGACAGGGGACACTGAAGCTTTCTTT
few TRBJ2-3 TRBV29-1 TRBD2 CSVIGTSFPDTQYF TGCAGCGTCATAGGGACTAGCTTCCCAGATACGCAGTATTTT
NA TRBJ2-1 TRBV7-9 TRBD2 CASSPVPWREHSGQFF TGTGCCAGCAGTCCAGTCCCATGGCGGGAGCATTCCGGGCAGTTCTTC
NA TRBJ1-2 TRBV6-5 TRBD1 CASSLQGNYGYTF TGTGCCAGCAGTCTACAGGGGAACTATGGCTACACCTTC
NA TRBJ1-4 TRBV28 TRBD1 CASGSGTGGLLSEKLFF TGTGCCAGCGGCTCCGGGACAGGGGGTTTGTTGAGTGAAAAACTGTTTTTT
NA TRBJ1-1 TRBV5-6 TRBD1 CASSFDRGLVEAFF TGTGCCAGCAGCTTCGACAGGGGTTTGGTTGAAGCTTTCTTT
NA TRBJ2-7 TRBV7-9 TRBD1 CASSHIRQGLGEQYF TGTGCCAGCAGCCACATACGACAGGGCCTAGGCGAGCAGTACTTC
NA TRBJ1-2 TRBV4-1 TRBD1 CASSPVTGANYGYTF TGCGCCAGCAGCCCCGTAACAGGGGCCAACTATGGCTACACCTTC